This T cell receptor beta chain was recorded in a study of T cell responses to AZD1222 COVID-19 vaccine. Study-wide background: Some second doses came at about 4 weeks and others at about 12 weeks; these were pooled.

TCRdb's table, derived via immunoSEQ multiplex PCR, lists solely in-frame clones and lacks some. This table has about 140,000 clones, 80% to 90% appearing once. Germline CDR1 and CDR2: SQVTM and ANQGSEA. V was pared by 3 bases and J by 5 bases, with 10 bases between. The CDR3 runs 12 residues. This clone has a handful of counts. Its antigen is unknown. Findings of the study overall: Repertoires were collected only later (after the peak T cell response had occurred). At 160-218 and 743-854, vaccine-associated CD4 TCRs were dominant, and they spanned spike. Reportedly, close to half of spike-specific TCRs are directed against unmutated variant regions.

The rearrangement joins TRBV29-1 to TRBJ1-1; perhaps TRBD1 as D (5 bases). The sequence derives from an adult in good health. The sequencing used peripheral blood, collected on day 0 of AZD1222 vaccination. The CDR3 coding sequence is TGCAGCGTTGACGGGGGTAGGACTGAAGCTTTCTTT. Its translation: CSVDGGRTEAFF.